One sample yielded the 2 T cell receptor beta chains listed below, sequenced in a study of Ad26.COV2.S vaccination and SARS-CoV-2 variants. Clones were read by immunoSEQ multiplex PCR, and TCRdb kept only the in-frame ones, dropping some. This sample has approximately 420,000 clones, with approximately 88% found just once. Documented treatment: some 20 received Ad26.COV2.S at low or high dose, single or two shots; roughly five received placebo; per-sample allocation not given. Repertoires come from day 63 after the first vaccine or placebo injection. Sequenced here: peripheral blood, sampled in a trial of Ad26.COV2.S vaccine versus placebo. The receptors stem from a person between 18 and 60 years old who received the Ad26.COV2.S COVID-19 vaccine or a placebo.

This sequence joins TRBV6-2 or TRBV6-3 and TRBJ1-5; unclear D gene. Trimming cost V 6 bases and J 2 bases, with 11 bases left between them. CDR3 length: 14 residues. Germline CDR1 reads MNHEY; CDR2 reads SVGEGT. The CDR3 sequence: CASSQPGGNQPQHF. CDR3 nucleotide sequence: TGTGCCAGCAGCCAACCCGGCGGCAATCAGCCCCAGCATTTT.

The V call is TRBV24-1, the J call TRBJ1-2; no definite D call. V lost 0 bases and J lost 8, with 6 bases in between. CDR3 length: 12 residues. Germline CDR1 reads KGHDR; CDR2 reads SFDVKD. The CDR3 bases are TGTGCCACCAGTGATTTGTTACGGGGCTACACCTTC. It translates to CATSDLLRGYTF.